The clone carrying this T cell receptor (beta chain) was seen a few times. These data come from a study of T cells in Graves' hyperthyroidism and ophthalmopathy. Whole-study context: Peripheral blood was drawn at first diagnosis, prior to all treatment.

Amplified TCR beta CDR3 regions derived from RNA transcripts. The HTBI set primed first-round TCR CDR3 RT-PCR. From the multiplex PCR reads, TCRdb called clonotypes with MiXCR, one entry per CDR3 protein. Among approximately 370,000 distinct CDR3 sequences listed, about a sixth were seen once. Exclusion of patients followed from uncontrolled infection, other autoimmune disease, pregnancy or lactation. Thyroid ultrasound, orbital computed tomography, clinical symptoms, and serum thyroxine and TRAb underpinned diagnoses. PBMCs were obtained from approximately 10 ml fresh peripheral blood. The clonotype originates from a woman in her 30s with Graves' hyperthyroidism that later progressed to Graves' ophthalmopathy. The source material was blood.

CDR3 sequence: CASTRRGGETEAFF. DNA of the CDR3: TGCGCCAGCACCCGGAGGGGGGGTGAGACTGAAGCTTTCTTT. J is TRBJ1-1 and V is TRBV4-1; tentative D call: TRBD1 (6 bases). Trimming shortened V by 7 bases and J by 5 bases, and 17 bases separated the two germline ends. The CDR3 is made up of 14 amino acids. Germline CDR1 and CDR2: MGHRA and YSYEKL.